The entry that follows covers one T cell receptor (beta chain) sequence. Its specificity is not known. The entry originates in a study of blood T cells in healthy people across ages. It was with a sample-barcoded 5' primer and a J-beta primer mix that a second PCR of about 7 to 12 cycles was run. Every cDNA was tagged by a template-switch adaptor with 12 random nucleotides. All samples yielded 2.5 million or more CDR3-containing paired-end reads. TCRdb reanalysed the 5' RACE reads using MiXCR and keeps one entry per CDR3 protein. The profile shows some 1.4 million distinct CDR3 sequences, 40% to 50% of them singletons. Germline CDR1 is MGHRA and CDR2 is YSYEKL. The length of the CDR3 is 14 residues. V shed 3 bases and J shed 4 bases, with 12 bases lying between them. The study, taken as a whole, reports: PBMC samples, being unsorted, prevented any conclusive comparison of naive and antigen-experienced cells. Older individuals had lower TCR beta diversity per million T cells (the decline was roughly linear).

This chain links TRBV4-1 with TRBJ1-1; D not certain. The receptor was derived from a woman aged 18-35 years in good health. The sequencing input was blood. The CDR3 protein is CASSHHGSGTEAFF. CDR3 DNA sequence: TGCGCCAGCAGCCATCACGGGTCCGGCACTGAAGCTTTCTTT.